These 30 T cell receptor beta chains share one sample of origin, sequenced in a study of beta chain features in type 1 diabetes. Their antigens remain unidentified. As every portion of the isolated RNA was reverse transcribed, the sequencing read expressed TCRB transcripts. The method was immunoSEQ multiplex PCR; TCRdb's version includes in-frame clones alone and lacks a portion of them. The table has around 260,000 clones, roughly 20% seen once. General study points: Shortening that was moderate but significant affected the TCRB CDR3s of Type 1 diabetes patients in all four CD4+ subsets.

The sample was naive CD4+ T cells from blood. The receptors stem from a woman between 40 and 55 years old with type 1 diabetes.

This chain uses TRBV30 with TRBJ2-6, with a tentative D call TRBD1 (6 bases). Trimming took off 2 bases at V and 0 bases at J, with 11 bases between the two ends. Germline CDR1 GTSNPN, CDR2 SVGIG (reference sequence). CDR3 length: 16 amino acids. The CDR3 here is CAWSLDRPSGANVLTF. CDR3 sequence (DNA): TGTGCCTGGAGTCTTGACAGGCCCTCTGGGGCCAACGTCCTGACTTTC.

This clone has a handful of counts. The chain has TRBV14 and TRBJ2-1; 10 bases align to TRBD2. This CDR3 contains 15 residues. Losses at the gene ends were 4 bases for V and 6 bases for J; bases not matched to a gene: 6. CDR1 and CDR2 from the germline V gene are SGHDN and FVKESK. The CDR3 DNA reads as TGTGCCAGCAGCCCGGGACTAGCGACCTTCAATGAGCAGTTCTTC. This translates into CASSPGLATFNEQFF.

The chain combines TRBV2 with TRBJ2-2; 7 bases align to TRBD1. V dropped 5 bases and J dropped 2; count of bases not matched to a gene: 5. Germline-derived CDR1 and CDR2 are SNHLY and FYNNEI. The CDR3 length is 15 residues. CDR3 coding DNA: TGTGCCAGCAGTACCCAGGGGGATAACACCGGGGAGCTGTTTTTT. Translating it yields CASSTQGDNTGELFF.

This clone was detected a few times. The rearrangement joins TRBV15 to TRBJ2-1; 11 bases match TRBD2. Trimming removed 2 bases from V and 4 bases from J; junction bases left unmatched: 10. The germline CDR1 and CDR2 sequences are LNHNV and YYDKDF (reference sequence). The length of the CDR3 is 18 residues. In nucleotides, the CDR3 is TGTGCCACCAGCAGACCTGGTGAGACTAGCGGGAAATACAATGAGCAGTTCTTC. This encodes CATSRPGETSGKYNEQFF.

The chain employs TRBV18 and TRBJ1-1; 9 bases map to TRBD1. CDR1 is KGHSH, CDR2 LQKENI, per germline. With V trimmed by 3 bases and J by 1 base, 3 bases remained unmatched. The CDR3 is 15 amino acids. CDR3: CASSPYRGPNTEAFF. The CDR3 nucleotides are TGTGCCAGCTCACCTTACAGGGGGCCGAACACTGAAGCTTTCTTT.

Concerning this clone itself: Other nucleotide sequences from this sample produce the same CDR3. The DNA of the CDR3 is TGTGCCAGCAGTTACTCGTACAGGGATCAGCCCCAGCATTTT. Residues: CASSYSYRDQPQHF. V and J are TRBV6-5 and TRBJ1-5, with D possibly TRBD1 on 6 matching bases. V was cut by 0 bases and J by 5 bases, with 8 bases left in between. The CDR3 is 14 residues long. The germline V gene has CDR1 MNHEY and CDR2 SVGAGI.

The table lists this clone with a few counts. The rearrangement uses TRBV30 and TRBJ2-1; D gene unclear. The CDR3 consists of 13 residues. CDR1 GTSNPN and CDR2 SVGIG come from the germline V gene (reference sequence). V lost 0 bases and J 3 bases, leaving 6 bases between the germline ends. The CDR3 bases are TGTGCCTGGAGTGTAGAGGTCTACAATGAGCAGTTCTTC. It is translated as CAWSVEVYNEQFF.

The J gene is TRBJ2-7, the V gene TRBV7-9; 8 bases are shared with TRBD1. Germline trimming cut 3 bases from V and 0 bases from J; bases unmatched to any gene: 7. The CDR3 spans 16 residues. Germline V CDR1 and CDR2: SEHNR, FQNEAQ (reference sequence). The CDR3 DNA sequence: TGTGCCAGCAGCTTCACCCAAGGACAGGGCTCCTACGAGCAGTACTTC. Translating it yields CASSFTQGQGSYEQYF.

This clone was counted only a few times. This chain uses TRBV7-2 with TRBJ1-5; the D gene is possibly TRBD1 (5 bases). Germline CDR1 SGHTA, CDR2 FQGNSA. The CDR3 runs to 15 residues. Trimming pared 5 bases from V and 1 base from J, leaving 12 bases between. CDR3 amino acids: CASSQGGGSNQPQHF. CDR3 DNA: TGTGCCAGCAGCCAGGGTGGGGGGAGCAATCAGCCCCAGCATTTT.

V and J are TRBV7-9 and TRBJ1-4; 7 bases fit TRBD1. J lost 3 bases, V lost 6 bases, and 13 bases had no gene match. CDR3 length: 17 amino acids. In germline, CDR1 is SEHNR, CDR2 FQNEAQ (reference sequence). The CDR3 region has the DNA TGTGCCAGCAGGGGGCCAGTGCGTGGACAGGCTAATGAAAAACTGTTTTTT. Protein sequence: CASRGPVRGQANEKLFF.

This clone has more than one count but fewer than ten. The genes are TRBV29-1 and TRBJ1-2; possibly TRBD1 for D (5 bases). Germline V gene data show CDR1 as SQVTM and CDR2 as ANQGSEA. The CDR3 is 12 amino acids. The V end lost 4 bases, the J end lost 4 bases, and 10 bases lay between the germline ends. CDR3 loop: CSVVRQGYGYTF. The CDR3 DNA follows: TGCAGCGTTGTACGGCAGGGCTATGGCTACACCTTC.

V usage is TRBV30 and J usage is TRBJ1-5, with D unclear. Germline loops: CDR1 GTSNPN, CDR2 SVGIG (reference sequence). V lost 2 bases to trimming and J lost 2 bases, with 16 bases between them. This CDR3 contains 16 residues. The CDR3 DNA is TGTGCCTGGAGTCGAGGGTCAAGCCGCGGCAATCAGCCCCAGCATTTT. Translated, it gives CAWSRGSSRGNQPQHF. The whole variable domain, remainder taken from reference TRBV30 and TRBJ1-5, is SQTIHQWPATLVQPVGSPLSLECTVEGTSNPNLYWYRQAAGRGLQLLFYSVGIGQISSEVPQNLSASRPQDRQFILSSKKLLLSDSGFYLCAWSRGSSRGNQPQHFGDGTRLSIL.

Only a few counts were recorded for this clone. The rearrangement joins TRBV4-3 to TRBJ2-5, with D maybe TRBD2 (5 bases). There are 14 residues in the CDR3. V lost 4 bases and J 5 bases, leaving 14 bases between the germline ends. The germline gives CDR1 LGHNA, CDR2 YSLEER. CDR3 DNA: TGCGCCAGCAGCCGATCTGGAGGCGGGGAGACCCAGTACTTC. Residues: CASSRSGGGETQYF.

This clone was picked up a small number of times. This chain connects TRBV7-9 to TRBJ1-2; TRBD1 matches 9 bases. There are 11 residues in the CDR3. Trimming removed 10 bases from V and 6 bases from J; junction bases left unmatched: 3. The germline V gene encodes CDR1 SEHNR and CDR2 FQNEAQ (reference sequence). The CDR3 DNA sequence: TGTGCCACGGGACAGGGCGATGGCTACACCTTC. This sequence encodes CATGQGDGYTF.

This clone has more than one count but fewer than ten. The chain carries TRBV4-2 and TRBJ1-5; no firm D call. Germline assignment: CDR1 LGHNA and CDR2 YNFKEQ. Deletions cut 3 bases from V and 4 bases from J, with 10 bases between. CDR3 size: 14 residues. CDR3 sequence: CASSHWSENQPQHF. The CDR3 nucleotides read TGTGCCAGCAGCCACTGGTCCGAGAATCAGCCCCAGCATTTT.

This clone was seen a handful of times. The chain combines TRBV5-4 with TRBJ1-1; 7 bases line up with TRBD1. The junction had 10 bases not matched to a gene; V was cut back by 4 bases and J by 7 bases. This CDR3 is 14 amino acids long. Germline assignment: CDR1 SGHNT and CDR2 YYREEE (reference sequence). The CDR3 sequence: CASSVPGQILEAFF. CDR3 nucleotides: TGTGCCAGCAGCGTACCGGGACAGATCCTTGAAGCTTTCTTT.

The V call is TRBV9, the J call TRBJ1-1, with no clear D. The V gene's germline CDR1 is SGDLS and CDR2 YYNGEE. This CDR3 has 13 amino acids. V lost 5 bases to trimming and J lost 5 bases, with 13 bases between them. DNA of the CDR3: TGTGCCAGCAGTGAAAGAGCCCAAACTGAAGCTTTCTTT. Residues: CASSERAQTEAFF.

The genes are TRBV29-1 and TRBJ2-2; 12 bases fit TRBD2. This CDR3 has 17 residues. Germline V gives CDR1 SQVTM, CDR2 ANQGSEA. Trimming at V came to 6 bases and at J to 5 bases, leaving 13 bases not matched to a gene. The CDR3 coding sequence is TGCAGCGTCTCCGGGACTAGCGGGTCTCCGGGAACCGGGGAGCTGTTTTTT. It translates to CSVSGTSGSPGTGELFF.

In this sample, this clone turned up a few times. The chain is built from TRBV29-1 and TRBJ1-1, with TRBD1 identical over 8 bases. Germline V gene sequence: CDR1 SQVTM, CDR2 ANQGSEA. This CDR3 region has 13 residues. With 8 bases clipped from V and 0 bases from J, the junction kept 5 bases outside the gene matches. The CDR3 DNA sequence: TGCAGCTCCCGACAGGGGATGAACACTGAAGCTTTCTTT. Amino acids: CSSRQGMNTEAFF.

This clone was detected a few times. In the same sample, other DNA sequences code for this CDR3. This chain joins TRBV5-1 and TRBJ2-5; D ambiguous. V was pared by 4 bases and J by 3 bases, with 7 bases between. Germline CDR1 and CDR2: SGHRS and YFSETQ. The CDR3 length is 12 residues. The CDR3 DNA follows: TGCGCCAGCAGCCGAACAGAAGAGACCCAGTACTTC. This codes for CASSRTEETQYF.

Here the CDR3 reads CASSQTLAGGTDTQYF. In DNA form, the CDR3 reads TGCGCCAGCAGCCAGACTCTAGCGGGGGGTACAGATACGCAGTATTTT. The J gene is TRBJ2-3, the V gene TRBV4-3; 11 bases line up with TRBD2. Per germline, CDR1 LGHNA and CDR2 YSLEER. This CDR3 is built from 16 residues. The J segment lost 3 bases and the V segment lost 3 bases, leaving 5 bases of the junction unmatched.

This clone was counted only a few times. The V and J genes are TRBV2 and TRBJ2-7; tentative D call: TRBD1 (5 bases). V shed 2 bases and J shed 0 bases, with 11 bases lying between them. This CDR3 is 15 amino acids long. Germline CDR1 reads SNHLY; CDR2 reads FYNNEI. Here the CDR3 reads CASSEQGYNSYEQYF. The CDR3 DNA sequence: TGTGCCAGCAGTGAACAGGGTTACAACTCCTACGAGCAGTACTTC.

The chain has TRBV19 and TRBJ2-1, with D possibly being TRBD1 (5 bases). The CDR3 runs 16 residues. In germline, CDR1 is LNHDA, CDR2 SQIVND (reference sequence). V was cut by 4 bases and J by 0 bases, with 13 bases left in between. The DNA for the CDR3 is TGTGCCAGTAGTAGAAGACAGTTCTCCTCCTACAATGAGCAGTTCTTC. This translates into CASSRRQFSSYNEQFF.

This chain joins TRBV6-6 and TRBJ2-7, with TRBD1 identical over 9 bases. The CDR3 is 13 amino acids. The germline V gene encodes CDR1 MNHNY and CDR2 SVGAGI (reference sequence). Trimming at V came to 7 bases and at J to 5 bases, leaving 6 bases not matched to a gene. In DNA, the CDR3 is TGTGCCAGCAAGGGACAGGGACTCGACGAGCAGTACTTC. Amino acids: CASKGQGLDEQYF.

This chain connects TRBV19 to TRBJ1-4; D ambiguous. The CDR3 is made up of 15 amino acids. Trimming left V 1 base short and J 1 base short, with 7 bases between. Per the germline V gene, CDR1 is LNHDA and CDR2 is SQIVND (reference sequence). The CDR3 here is CASSIGGLTNEKLFF. Here the CDR3 DNA reads TGTGCCAGTAGTATAGGAGGTCTAACTAATGAAAAACTGTTTTTT.

This clone was detected only a few times. The chain has TRBV6-1 and TRBJ2-5; 8 bases are shared with TRBD1. The germline gives CDR1 MNHNS, CDR2 SASEGT. This CDR3 spans 14 amino acids. V lost 4 bases and J lost 1; bases outside the gene matches: 2. The CDR3 bases are TGTGCCAGCAGTGTTCAGGGGGCCCAAGAGACCCAGTACTTC. It codes for CASSVQGAQETQYF.

The chain employs TRBV7-2 and TRBJ2-4, with 10 bases lining up with TRBD2. The V gene's germline CDR1 is SGHTA and CDR2 FQGNSA. This CDR3 spans 17 amino acids. V lost 0 bases to trimming and J lost 0 bases; unmatched junction nucleotides: 2. CDR3 DNA: TGTGCCAGCAGCTTAGCCACTAGCGGGATAGCCAAAAACATTCAGTACTTC. This sequence encodes CASSLATSGIAKNIQYF.

The rearrangement uses TRBV9 and TRBJ1-1; 8 bases are a match to TRBD1. Germline V gene data show CDR1 as SGDLS and CDR2 as YYNGEE. With 0 bases clipped from V and 6 bases from J, the junction kept 4 bases outside the gene matches. This CDR3 has 14 amino acids. The DNA of the CDR3 is TGTGCCAGCAGCGTAGTCGACAGGGGCCCTGAAGCTTTCTTT. It is translated as CASSVVDRGPEAFF.

This clone turned up a few times. This CDR3 reads CAWSVLLEETQYF. CDR3 in DNA: TGTGCCTGGAGTGTACTCTTGGAAGAGACCCAGTACTTC. J is TRBJ2-5 and V is TRBV30, with D uncertain. The CDR3 consists of 13 residues. V dropped 0 bases and J dropped 3 bases, with 8 bases sitting between them. The germline V gene has CDR1 GTSNPN and CDR2 SVGIG (reference sequence).

This clone occurred a few times. This chain joins TRBV14 and TRBJ1-1; D not resolved. V was clipped by 2 bases and J by 5 bases, with 6 bases between them. There are 12 residues in the CDR3. The germline V gene has CDR1 SGHDN and CDR2 FVKESK. CDR3 protein: CASSQRGTEAFF. CDR3 DNA sequence: TGTGCCAGCAGCCAACGCGGGACTGAAGCTTTCTTT.